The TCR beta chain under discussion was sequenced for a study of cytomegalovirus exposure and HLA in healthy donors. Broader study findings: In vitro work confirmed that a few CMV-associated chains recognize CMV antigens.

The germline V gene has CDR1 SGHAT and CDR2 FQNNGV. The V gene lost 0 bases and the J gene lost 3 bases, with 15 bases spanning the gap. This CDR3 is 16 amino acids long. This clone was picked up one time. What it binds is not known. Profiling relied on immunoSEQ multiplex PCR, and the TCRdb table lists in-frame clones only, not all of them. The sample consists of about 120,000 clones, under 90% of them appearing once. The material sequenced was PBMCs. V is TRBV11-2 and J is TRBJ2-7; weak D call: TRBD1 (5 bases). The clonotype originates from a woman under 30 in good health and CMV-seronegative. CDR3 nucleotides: TGTGCCAGCAGCTTAGATGGGGCGGCTCCCTACTACGAGCAGTACTTC. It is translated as CASSLDGAAPYYEQYF. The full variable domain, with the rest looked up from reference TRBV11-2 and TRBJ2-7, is EAGVAQSPRYKIIEKRQSVAFWCNPISGHATLYWYQQILGQGPKLLIQFQNNGVVDDSQLPKDRFSAERLKGVDSTLKIQPAKLEDSAVYLCASSLDGAAPYYEQYFGPGTRLTVT.